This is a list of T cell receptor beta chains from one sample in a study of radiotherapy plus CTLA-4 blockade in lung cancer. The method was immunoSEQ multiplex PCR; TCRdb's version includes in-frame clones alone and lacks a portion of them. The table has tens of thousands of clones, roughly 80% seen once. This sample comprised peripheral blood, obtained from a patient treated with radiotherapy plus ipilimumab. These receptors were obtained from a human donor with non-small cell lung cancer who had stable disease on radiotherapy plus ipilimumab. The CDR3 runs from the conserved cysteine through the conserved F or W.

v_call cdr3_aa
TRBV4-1 CASSQVLDTQYF
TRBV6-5 CASISERDGYTF
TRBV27 CASSPSINSPLHF
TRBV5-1 CASSSQGENTEAFF
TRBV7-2 CASSLAPVTDTQYF
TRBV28 CASSSLGGGAVETQYF
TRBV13 CASSLGRARNQPQHF
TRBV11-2 CASSRAGGNYGYTF
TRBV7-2 CASSLAGGVYNEQFF
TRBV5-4 CASSFVVTRTVRVVAEAFF
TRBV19 CASSILYSVANEQFF
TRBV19 CASRLNRGTEAFF
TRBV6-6 CASQNTGELFF
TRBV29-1 CSSGGDGYTF
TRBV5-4 CASSLSRNEQFF
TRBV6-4 CASSLTGASDNSPLHF
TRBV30 CAWSLGGGIHQETQYF
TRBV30 CAWLAPDTQYF
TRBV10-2 CASSWDRTGELFF
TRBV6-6 CASRHIQVYGYTF
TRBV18 CASSPPRGGNTIYF
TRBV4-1 CASSQEPGLAGGGTQYF
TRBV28 CASSFFGTGSDTQYF
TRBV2 CASSLNRGGAEAFF
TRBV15 CATKTGGKNYEQYF
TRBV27 CASSLDRGELFF
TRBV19 CASSISYRGGNTIYF
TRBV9 CASSVDRVPGELFF
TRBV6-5 CASFKGAGTEAFF
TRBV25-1 CASSDFRGQETQYF
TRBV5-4 CASSFGGREAEAFF